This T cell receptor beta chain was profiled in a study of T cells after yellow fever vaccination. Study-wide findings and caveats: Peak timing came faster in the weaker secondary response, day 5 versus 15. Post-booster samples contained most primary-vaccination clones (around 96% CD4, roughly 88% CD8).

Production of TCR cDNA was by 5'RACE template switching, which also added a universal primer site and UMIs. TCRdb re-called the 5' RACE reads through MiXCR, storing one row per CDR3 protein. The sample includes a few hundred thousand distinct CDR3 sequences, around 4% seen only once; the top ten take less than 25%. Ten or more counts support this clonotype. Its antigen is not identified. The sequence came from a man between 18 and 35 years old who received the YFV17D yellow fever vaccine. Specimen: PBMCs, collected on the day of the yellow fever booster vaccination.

The CDR3 bases are TGTGCCAGCAGCTTACTCTTGCTCGGGGGGACAGATACGCAGTATTTT. Its protein product is CASSLLLLGGTDTQYF. This rearrangement joins TRBV7-9 to TRBJ2-3, with 7 bases identical to TRBD2. The trim removed 2 bases at V and 3 bases at J, leaving 8 bases unmatched. This CDR3 contains 16 residues. CDR1 is SEHNR and CDR2 is FQNEAQ in the germline V gene (reference sequence).